Following are 28 T cell receptor beta chains from one sample sequenced in a study of shared clonotypes between healthy human individuals. The naive CD8 fraction comprised CD45RO-negative cells positively selected for CCR7 and excluded terminally differentiated effector memory CD45RA+ cells. Produced via immunoSEQ multiplex PCR; TCRdb's table is partial and in-frame only. The sample includes millions of clones, roughly 95% of them seen just once. Specimen: naive CD8+ T cells sorted from blood. Source of these receptors: a man aged 18 to 29 in good health.

This chain joins TRBV6-6 and TRBJ2-7; D unresolved. Germline CDR1 MNHNY, CDR2 SVGAGI (reference sequence). V lost 7 bases, J lost 1 base, and 14 bases lay in between. CDR3 length: 14 amino acids. CDR3 loop: CASIKNKLSYEQYF. Written as DNA, the CDR3 is TGTGCCAGCATTAAAAACAAGTTATCCTACGAGCAGTACTTC.

As regards this clone: Other DNA sequences in this sample translate to the same CDR3. The V and J genes are TRBV19 and TRBJ2-3; D might be TRBD1 (6 bases). Germline CDR1 reads LNHDA; CDR2 reads SQIVND (reference sequence). The CDR3 spans 13 residues. The germline V and J ends were trimmed by 1 base and 5 bases, with 7 bases remaining between them. CDR3: CASSIVRGDTQYF. Here the CDR3 DNA reads TGTGCCAGTAGTATAGTCAGGGGAGATACGCAGTATTTT.

This clone was seen just once. The same CDR3 is also encoded by other DNA sequences in this sample. The CDR3 nucleotides are TGTGCCAGCAGCTTGGGGACTCTCGAGCAGTACTTC. Protein sequence: CASSLGTLEQYF. V gene TRBV5-6 combines with J gene TRBJ2-7; weak D call: TRBD2 (5 bases). CDR1 is SGHDT and CDR2 is YYEEEE in the germline V gene. The V gene lost 0 bases and the J gene lost 6 bases, with 7 bases spanning the gap. CDR3 length: 12 amino acids.

The chain carries TRBV5-1 and TRBJ2-7; D is unresolved. This CDR3 comprises 10 residues. Germline-derived CDR1 and CDR2 are SGHRS and YFSETQ. V was clipped by 2 bases and J by 9 bases, with 6 bases between them. CDR3 sequence: CASSLGSQYF. The CDR3 nucleotides are TGCGCCAGCAGCTTAGGTTCGCAGTACTTC.

This chain joins TRBV27 and TRBJ2-7, with D perhaps matching TRBD1 (6 bases). Germline CDR1 is MNHEY and CDR2 is SMNVEV (reference sequence). The ends were cut back, 10 bases at V and 1 base at J, with 14 bases in the middle. CDR3 length equals 13 residues. The chain's CDR3 is CATGTWDSYEQYF. The CDR3 bases are TGTGCCACCGGGACATGGGATTCCTACGAGCAGTACTTC.

This clone was found once. The gene calls are TRBV6-6 and TRBJ2-7; 10 bases match TRBD1. From germline, CDR1 is MNHNY and CDR2 SVGAGI (reference sequence). V gave up 0 bases and J gave up 10 bases; unmatched junction bases: 6. This CDR3 spans 14 amino acids. Here the CDR3 reads CASSYSGTGDRQYF. The CDR3 coding sequence is TGTGCCAGCAGTTACTCCGGGACAGGGGACCGACAGTACTTC.

As to this clone: The sample holds other DNA sequences that translate to the same CDR3. The rearrangement links TRBV9 to TRBJ2-7, with D perhaps assigned TRBD1 or TRBD2 (5 bases each). Trimming shortened V by 0 bases and J by 2 bases, and 12 bases separated the two germline ends. The CDR3 contains 15 residues. Looked up from germline, CDR1 is SGDLS and CDR2 is YYNGEE. The CDR3 reads CASSVGGGPTYEQYF. The DNA of the CDR3 is TGTGCCAGCAGCGTAGGGGGCGGGCCCACCTACGAGCAGTACTTC. Full variable domain (outside the CDR3, taken from reference TRBV9 and TRBJ2-7): DSGVTQTPKHLITATGQRVTLRCSPRSGDLSVYWYQQSLDQGLQFLIQYYNGEERAKGNILERFSAQQFPDLHSELNLSSLELGDSALYFCASSVGGGPTYEQYFGPGTRLTVT.

J is TRBJ2-7 and V is TRBV9, with D possibly being TRBD1 (6 bases). V was clipped by 3 bases and J by 1 base, with 14 bases between them. In germline, CDR1 is SGDLS, CDR2 YYNGEE. The CDR3 loop spans 15 amino acids. The CDR3 region has the DNA TGTGCCAGCAGCGCCCGGACAGACGCATCCTACGAGCAGTACTTC. Translating it yields CASSARTDASYEQYF.

The chain joins TRBV12-5 to TRBJ2-7; D not certain. The germline V and J ends were trimmed by 1 base and 3 bases, with 7 bases remaining between them. The CDR3 contains 13 residues. Per germline, CDR1 LGHNT and CDR2 FRNRAP. The DNA for the CDR3 is TGTGCTAGTGGTTTGGCGGTAGACTACGAGCAGTACTTC. Protein product: CASGLAVDYEQYF.

The chain recombines TRBV10-3 with TRBJ1-3; 7 nucleotides match TRBD1. The germline V gene has CDR1 ENHRY and CDR2 SYGVKD. The CDR3 extends over 17 amino acids. J was trimmed by 0 bases and V by 5 bases; bases with no gene match: 10. The CDR3 sequence is CAISSPGQRTSGNTIYF. The CDR3, as DNA: TGTGCCATCAGTTCTCCGGGACAGCGAACCTCTGGAAACACCATATATTTT.

The chain combines TRBV4-1 with TRBJ1-6, with 10 bases identical to TRBD1. The length of the CDR3 is 15 residues. Germline values: CDR1 MGHRA, CDR2 YSYEKL. J gave up 10 bases and V 4 bases, and 7 bases lay outside the gene matches. The CDR3 loop reads CASSPRDRGRSPLHF. The CDR3 DNA reads as TGCGCCAGCAGCCCCCGGGACAGGGGACGGTCACCCCTCCACTTT.

This clone was found once. The CDR3, as DNA: TGTGCCAGCAGCCCCAGGACTAGCGGGGAAGAGACCCAGTACTTC. Translating it yields CASSPRTSGEETQYF. The rearrangement joins TRBV7-6 to TRBJ2-5, with 12 bases lining up with TRBD2. This CDR3 spans 15 amino acids. Germline V gene lookup returns CDR1 SGHVS and CDR2 FNYEAQ. Trimming cost V 5 bases and J 3 bases; bases outside gene matches: 4.

This chain links TRBV6-5 with TRBJ2-5, with D perhaps TRBD1 or TRBD2 (6 bases each). The V end lost 4 bases, the J end lost 12 bases, and 18 bases lay between the germline ends. The CDR3 is 13 residues long. Germline lookup yields CDR1 MNHEY and CDR2 SVGAGI. CDR3 sequence (DNA): TGTGCCAGCAGTTTGGAGGGGGAACCCTTGAAGTACTTC. This codes for CASSLEGEPLKYF.

The CDR3 DNA is TGCAGCGTTGAAGAGAGGGGGTGGATAGCAGAGACCCAGTACTTC. Translation gives CSVEERGWIAETQYF. The chain has TRBV29-1 and TRBJ2-5; a weak D match, TRBD1 (6 bases). CDR3 length equals 15 residues. Per the germline V gene, CDR1 is SQVTM and CDR2 is ANQGSEA. Trimming stripped 0 bases from V and 4 bases from J, with 15 bases between. The full variable domain, in which reference TRBV29-1 and TRBJ2-5 provide the parts outside the CDR3, is SAVISQKPSRDICQRGTSLTIQCQVDSQVTMMFWYRQQPGQSLTLIATANQGSEATYESGFVIDKFPISRPNLTFSTLTVSNMSPEDSSIYLCSVEERGWIAETQYFGPGTRLLVL.

V is TRBV4-3 and J is TRBJ2-1, with D possibly matching TRBD2 (6 bases). The CDR3 extends over 15 amino acids. The germline V gene encodes CDR1 LGHNA and CDR2 YSLEER. V lost 1 base, J lost 8 bases, and 15 bases lay in between. The CDR3 sequence is CASSQGPSRRDEQFF. CDR3 DNA: TGCGCCAGCAGCCAAGGTCCCTCCAGGAGGGATGAGCAGTTCTTC.

This chain joins TRBV6-5 and TRBJ2-2; possibly TRBD1 for D (5 bases). The CDR3 is 14 amino acids. Trimming left V 2 bases short and J 6 bases short, with 10 bases between. Germline CDR1 MNHEY, CDR2 SVGAGI. The CDR3 DNA reads TGTGCCAGCAGTTACGGGGCAGGGTCCGGGGAGCTGTTTTTT. It codes for CASSYGAGSGELFF.

This rearrangement joins TRBV30 to TRBJ2-7; D gene uncertain. The CDR3 covers 14 residues. CDR1 GTSNPN and CDR2 SVGIG come from the germline V gene (reference sequence). Trimming stripped 1 base from V and 1 base from J, with 11 bases between. The CDR3 nucleotides are TGTGCCTGGAGTGCGATGGATGAATCCTACGAGCAGTACTTC. The encoded protein is CAWSAMDESYEQYF.

This chain joins TRBV13 and TRBJ2-3; D may correspond to TRBD1 or TRBD2 (5 bases each). The V end was cut by 6 bases, the J end by 5 bases, with 18 bases between. The CDR3 has 15 residues. Germline assignment: CDR1 PRHDT and CDR2 FYEKMQ (reference sequence). The CDR3 DNA follows: TGTGCCAGCAGTTTGGGGGATCCTAAAGAAGATACGCAGTATTTT. This gives the protein CASSLGDPKEDTQYF.

The chain has TRBV9 and TRBJ1-5; D is possibly TRBD1 (5 bases). The V gene lost 4 bases and the J gene lost 3 bases, with 14 bases spanning the gap. The CDR3 runs 15 residues. Germline V gives CDR1 SGDLS, CDR2 YYNGEE. The CDR3 sequence: CASSPTGVANQPQHF. The DNA for the CDR3 is TGTGCCAGCAGCCCCACGGGGGTTGCCAATCAGCCCCAGCATTTT.

The chain couples TRBV7-9 to TRBJ1-4; D is uncertain. Germline V gene data show CDR1 as SEHNR and CDR2 as FQNEAQ (reference sequence). The V gene lost 0 bases and the J gene lost 7 bases, with 9 bases spanning the gap. CDR3 size: 14 residues. The CDR3 region has the DNA TGTGCCAGCAGCTTAGCCCAAGGGAGTGAAAAACTGTTTTTT. Its translation: CASSLAQGSEKLFF. The variable domain in full, with the rest retrieved from reference TRBV7-9 and TRBJ1-4, is DTGVSQNPRHKITKRGQNVTFRCDPISEHNRLYWYRQTLGQGPEFLTYFQNEAQLEKSRLLSDRFSAERPKGSFSTLEIQRTEQGDSAMYLCASSLAQGSEKLFFGSGTQLSVL.

This clone has only one observation. The rearrangement links TRBV11-2 to TRBJ1-1; D may be TRBD1 (6 bases). The germline V gene encodes CDR1 SGHAT and CDR2 FQNNGV. The V end was cut by 6 bases, the J end by 5 bases, with 10 bases between. This CDR3 has 12 amino acids. CDR3 in DNA: TGTGCCAGCAGTAAGGGGGATACTGAAGCTTTCTTT. It is translated as CASSKGDTEAFF.

As DNA, the CDR3 is TGTGCCAGTGCAAGAGGGATGAACACCGGGGAGCTGTTTTTT. Protein sequence: CASARGMNTGELFF. The V and J genes are TRBV6-5 and TRBJ2-2; D possibly corresponds to TRBD2 (5 bases). Germline assignment: CDR1 MNHEY and CDR2 SVGAGI. Trimming removed 9 bases at V and 1 base at J, with 12 bases between. The CDR3 sequence is 14 residues long.

The rearrangement uses TRBV30 and TRBJ2-7; 7 bases are shared with TRBD1. From germline, CDR1 is GTSNPN and CDR2 SVGIG (reference sequence). The CDR3 extends over 13 amino acids. Trimming cost V 2 bases and J 5 bases; bases outside gene matches: 6. The CDR3 DNA reads TGTGCCTGGAGTAGACAGGGACCCAACGAGCAGTACTTC. As protein: CAWSRQGPNEQYF.

The V call is TRBV4-1, the J call TRBJ1-5; TRBD1 might be the D (5 bases). Germline CDR1 MGHRA, CDR2 YSYEKL. Trimming took 4 bases from V and 0 from J, leaving 10 bases between them. This CDR3 has 15 amino acids. Written as DNA, the CDR3 is TGCGCCAGCAGCCCCTGGGACGGTAGCAATCAGCCCCAGCATTTT. Its protein product is CASSPWDGSNQPQHF.

The chain employs TRBV2 and TRBJ2-1; a weak D match, TRBD1 (5 bases). The CDR3 spans 13 residues. V lost 4 bases, J lost 4 bases, and 8 bases lay in between. Per the germline V gene, CDR1 is SNHLY and CDR2 is FYNNEI. The CDR3 coding sequence is TGTGCCAGCAGTGGACAGCAGTACAATGAGCAGTTCTTC. Amino acids: CASSGQQYNEQFF. The full variable domain, with the rest looked up from reference TRBV2 and TRBJ2-1, is EPEVTQTPSHQVTQMGQEVILRCVPISNHLYFYWYRQILGQKVEFLVSFYNNEISEKSEIFDDQFSVERPDGSNFTLKIRSTKLEDSAMYFCASSGQQYNEQFFGPGTRLTVL.

This clone was seen more than once but under ten times. V is TRBV13 and J is TRBJ2-5; D ambiguous. The V and J ends lost 5 bases and 5 bases respectively, with 12 bases between them. The CDR3 spans 13 residues. Germline-derived CDR1 and CDR2 are PRHDT and FYEKMQ (reference sequence). CDR3 in amino acids: CASSPRPSETQYF. The DNA of the CDR3 is TGTGCCAGCAGCCCGCGACCATCGGAGACCCAGTACTTC.

J is TRBJ2-3 and V is TRBV7-9, with 8 bases that match TRBD2. With V trimmed by 1 base and J by 4 bases, 10 bases remained unmatched. CDR3 length: 17 amino acids. The germline CDR1 and CDR2 sequences are SEHNR and FQNEAQ (reference sequence). CDR3 DNA: TGTGCCAGCAGCTTAGTGGGACTAGGGGATCTATCAGATACGCAGTATTTT. Encoded protein: CASSLVGLGDLSDTQYF.

This clone was observed a single time. The V gene is TRBV6-5, the J gene TRBJ1-2; no definite D call. The V gene lost 8 bases and the J gene lost 7 bases, with 14 bases spanning the gap. The germline V gene encodes CDR1 MNHEY and CDR2 SVGAGI. This CDR3 comprises 12 residues. The CDR3 DNA follows: TGTGCCAGCTCAAGTTCCCCTTCTGGCTACACCTTC. This encodes CASSSSPSGYTF.